This T cell receptor (beta chain) stems from a study of blood T cells in healthy people across ages. Overall study results and limits: Versus aged donors, long-lived donors had higher diversity and more naive CD4+ cells.

V was cut by 5 bases and J by 3 bases, with 11 bases left in between. Germline lookup yields CDR1 MNHNS and CDR2 SASEGT. CDR3 length equals 14 residues. For the second PCR, which ran for 7 to 11 cycles, a sample-barcoded 5' primer and a J-beta primer mix were used. TCRdb processed the 5' RACE reads anew with MiXCR; each CDR3 protein has one entry. The table shows around 1,500,000 distinct CDR3 sequences, with roughly 27% occurring only once. To note about this clonotype: Its antigen is not identified.

Roughly 9.8 milliliters of peripheral blood were drawn from each donor. The rearrangement joins TRBV6-1 to TRBJ1-5; no definite D call. The material sequenced was blood. This receptor was identified in a woman aged 25 to 39 in good health. This CDR3 reads CASSPEVSNQPQHF. The CDR3 DNA reads TGTGCCAGCAGTCCCGAGGTTTCCAATCAGCCCCAGCATTTT.